This T cell receptor beta chain was identified in a study of identical twins. Germline V gene sequence: CDR1 MDHEN, CDR2 SYDVKM. This CDR3 has 12 residues. Regarding this clonotype: At one end, the junction sequence differs from germline, possibly due to a read error.

TCRdb recomputed calls from the 5' RACE reads with MiXCR, one row per CDR3 protein. The sample includes a few hundred thousand distinct CDR3 sequences, 13% to 15% of them seen just once. This sample was also put to use in a study of yellow fever vaccine responses in identical twins. That work contributes: Twins reportedly showed a vaccine T cell response that seemed partly convergent and partly personalized.

The source material was CD4+ T cells sorted from blood. The receptor comes from a woman between 18 and 29 years old in good health. V is TRBV28 and J is TRBJ1-2; 7 bases are a match to TRBD1. CDR3 region: CASRAARTGKNF. CDR3 sequence (DNA): TGTGCCAGCAGGGCTGCACGGACAGGAAAAAACTTC.